The following is a TCR beta chain sequence with its context. Its target is unknown. This specimen belongs to a study of Ad26.COV2.S vaccination and SARS-CoV-2 variants. Study results and caveats: Measurement of non-spike TCR breadth gave similar results in vaccine and placebo recipients.

Treatment in this sample: some 20 received Ad26.COV2.S at low or high dose, single or two shots; several received placebo; per-sample allocation not given. Sampling was performed 63 days after the first vaccine or placebo injection. Here immunoSEQ multiplex PCR was the method, and the copy in TCRdb shows in-frame clones only, minus some. The data contain 400,000 to 500,000 clones, 85% to 90% of them singletons. Germline CDR1 and CDR2: MGHRA and YSYEKL. Trimming stripped 4 bases from V and 1 base from J, with 13 bases between. This CDR3 region has 15 residues. The sample was peripheral blood, taken in a trial of Ad26.COV2.S vaccine versus placebo. This clonotype originated in a person between 18 and 65 years old who received the Ad26.COV2.S COVID-19 vaccine or a placebo. This chain joins TRBV4-1 and TRBJ1-1; no clear D gene. In DNA, the CDR3 is TGCGCCAGCAGCCTGCGTCCGCGGGAGAACACTGAAGCTTTCTTT. It is translated as CASSLRPRENTEAFF.